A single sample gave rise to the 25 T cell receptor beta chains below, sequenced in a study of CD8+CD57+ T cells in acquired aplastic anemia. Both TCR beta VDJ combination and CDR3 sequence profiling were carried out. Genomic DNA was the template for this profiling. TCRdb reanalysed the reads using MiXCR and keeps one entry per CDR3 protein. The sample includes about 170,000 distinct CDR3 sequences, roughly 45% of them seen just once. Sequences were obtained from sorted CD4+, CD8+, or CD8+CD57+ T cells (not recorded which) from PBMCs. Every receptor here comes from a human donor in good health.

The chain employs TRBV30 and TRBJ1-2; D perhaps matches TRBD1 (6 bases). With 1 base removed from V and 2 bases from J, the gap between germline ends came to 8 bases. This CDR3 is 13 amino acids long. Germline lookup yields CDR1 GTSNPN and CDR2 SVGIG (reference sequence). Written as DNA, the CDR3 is TGTGCCTGGAGTGATACAGGGAACTATGGCTACACCTTC. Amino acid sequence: CAWSDTGNYGYTF.

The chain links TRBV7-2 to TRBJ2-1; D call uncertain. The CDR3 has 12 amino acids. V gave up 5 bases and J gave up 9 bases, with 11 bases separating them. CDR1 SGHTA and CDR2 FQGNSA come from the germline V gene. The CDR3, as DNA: TGTGCCAGCAGCCAGACGGGTTTTGAGCAGTTCTTC. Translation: CASSQTGFEQFF.

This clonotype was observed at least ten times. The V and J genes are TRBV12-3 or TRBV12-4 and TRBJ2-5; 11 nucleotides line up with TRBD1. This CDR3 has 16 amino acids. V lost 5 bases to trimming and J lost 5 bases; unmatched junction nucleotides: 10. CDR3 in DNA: TGTGCCAGCAGTCAACCAGGGACAGGGGGAGGTGAGACCCAGTACTTC. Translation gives CASSQPGTGGGETQYF.

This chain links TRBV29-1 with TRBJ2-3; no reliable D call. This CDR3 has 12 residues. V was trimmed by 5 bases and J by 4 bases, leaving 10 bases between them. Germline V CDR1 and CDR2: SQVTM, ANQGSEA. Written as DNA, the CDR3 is TGCAGCGTTCACAAGCCCGCAGATACGCAGTATTTT. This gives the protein CSVHKPADTQYF.

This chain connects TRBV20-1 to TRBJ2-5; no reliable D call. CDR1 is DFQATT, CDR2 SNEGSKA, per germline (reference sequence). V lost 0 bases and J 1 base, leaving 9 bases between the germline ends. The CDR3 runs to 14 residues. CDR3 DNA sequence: TGCAGTGCTAGAGATAGGTGGGGCCAAGAGACCCAGTACTTC. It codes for CSARDRWGQETQYF.

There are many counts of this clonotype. CDR3 in amino acids: CASSLVTSGDLQYF. The CDR3 region has the DNA TGTGCCAGCAGCTTAGTTACTAGCGGGGACCTACAGTACTTC. J is TRBJ2-5 and V is TRBV7-2; TRBD2 matches at 10 bases. The CDR3 totals 14 residues. The germline V gene encodes CDR1 SGHTA and CDR2 FQGNSA. Trimming removed 1 base from V and 11 bases from J; junction bases left unmatched: 7.

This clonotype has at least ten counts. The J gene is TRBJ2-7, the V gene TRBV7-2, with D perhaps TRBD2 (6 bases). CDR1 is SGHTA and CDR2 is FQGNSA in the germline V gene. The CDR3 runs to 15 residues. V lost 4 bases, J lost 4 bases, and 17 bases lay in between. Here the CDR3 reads CASSSRTTILYEQYF. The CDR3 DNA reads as TGTGCCAGCAGCTCCCGGACTACGATCCTATACGAGCAGTACTTC.

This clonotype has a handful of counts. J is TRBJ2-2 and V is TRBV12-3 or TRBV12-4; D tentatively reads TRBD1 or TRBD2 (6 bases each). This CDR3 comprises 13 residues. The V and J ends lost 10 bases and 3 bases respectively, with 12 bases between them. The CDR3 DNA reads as TGTGCCACCGCGGGGACATACACCGGGGAGCTGTTTTTT. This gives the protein CATAGTYTGELFF.

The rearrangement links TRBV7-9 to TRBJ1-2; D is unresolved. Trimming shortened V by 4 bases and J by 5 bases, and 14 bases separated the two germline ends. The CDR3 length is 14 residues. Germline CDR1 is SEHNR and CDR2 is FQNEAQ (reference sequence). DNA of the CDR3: TGTGCCAGCAGCTCTGTCCGATTGGATTATGGCTACACCTTC. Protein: CASSSVRLDYGYTF. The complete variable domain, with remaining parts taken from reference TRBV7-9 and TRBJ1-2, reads DTGVSQNPRHKITKRGQNVTFRCDPISEHNRLYWYRQTLGQGPEFLTYFQNEAQLEKSRLLSDRFSAERPKGSFSTLEIQRTEQGDSAMYLCASSSVRLDYGYTFGSGTRLTVV.

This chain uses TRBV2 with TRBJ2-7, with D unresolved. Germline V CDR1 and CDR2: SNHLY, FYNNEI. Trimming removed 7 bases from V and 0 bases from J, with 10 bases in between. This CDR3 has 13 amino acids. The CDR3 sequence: CASMGSTSYEQYF. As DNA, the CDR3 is TGTGCCAGCATGGGATCGACCTCCTACGAGCAGTACTTC. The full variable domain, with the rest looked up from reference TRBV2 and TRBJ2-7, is EPEVTQTPSHQVTQMGQEVILRCVPISNHLYFYWYRQILGQKVEFLVSFYNNEISEKSEIFDDQFSVERPDGSNFTLKIRSTKLEDSAMYFCASMGSTSYEQYFGPGTRLTVT.

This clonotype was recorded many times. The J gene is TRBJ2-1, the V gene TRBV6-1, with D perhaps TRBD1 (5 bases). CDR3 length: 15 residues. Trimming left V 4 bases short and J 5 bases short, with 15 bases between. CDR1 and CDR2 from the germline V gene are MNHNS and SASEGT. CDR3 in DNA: TGTGCCAGCAGTGGTACCGATAACAGGCACAATGAGCAGTTCTTC. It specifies CASSGTDNRHNEQFF.

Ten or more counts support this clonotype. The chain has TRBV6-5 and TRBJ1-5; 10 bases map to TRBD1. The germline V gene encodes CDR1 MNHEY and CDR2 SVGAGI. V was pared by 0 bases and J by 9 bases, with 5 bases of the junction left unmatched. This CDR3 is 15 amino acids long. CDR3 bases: TGTGCCAGCAGTTACTCATCGACAGGGGGCTGGCCCCAGCATTTT. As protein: CASSYSSTGGWPQHF.

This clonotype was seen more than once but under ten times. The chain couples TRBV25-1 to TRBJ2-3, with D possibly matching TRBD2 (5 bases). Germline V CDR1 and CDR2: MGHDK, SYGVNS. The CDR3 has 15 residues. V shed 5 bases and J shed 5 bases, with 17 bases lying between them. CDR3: CASSFFGGRQDTQYF. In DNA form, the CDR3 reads TGTGCCAGCAGTTTCTTTGGTGGGAGACAAGATACGCAGTATTTT.

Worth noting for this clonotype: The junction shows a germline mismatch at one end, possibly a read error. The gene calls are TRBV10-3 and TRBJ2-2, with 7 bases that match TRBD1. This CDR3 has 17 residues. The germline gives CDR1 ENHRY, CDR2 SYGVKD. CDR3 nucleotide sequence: TGTGCCAGCAGTAGGGACAGACTTGACGCGAACACTGGGGAGCTGTTTTTT. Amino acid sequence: CASSRDRLDANTGELFF.

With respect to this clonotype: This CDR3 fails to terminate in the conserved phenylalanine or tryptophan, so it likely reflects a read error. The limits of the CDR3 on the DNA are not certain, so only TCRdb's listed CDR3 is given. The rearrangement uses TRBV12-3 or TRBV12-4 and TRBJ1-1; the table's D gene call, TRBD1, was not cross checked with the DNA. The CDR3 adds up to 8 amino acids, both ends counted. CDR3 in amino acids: CASSLIQG.

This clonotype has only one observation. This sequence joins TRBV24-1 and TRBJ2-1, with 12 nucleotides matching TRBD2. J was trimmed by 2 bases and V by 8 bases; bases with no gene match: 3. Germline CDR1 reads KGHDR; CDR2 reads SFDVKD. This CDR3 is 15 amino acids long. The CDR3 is CATKASGRAYNEQFF. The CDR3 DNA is TGTGCCACCAAAGCTAGCGGGAGGGCCTACAATGAGCAGTTCTTC.

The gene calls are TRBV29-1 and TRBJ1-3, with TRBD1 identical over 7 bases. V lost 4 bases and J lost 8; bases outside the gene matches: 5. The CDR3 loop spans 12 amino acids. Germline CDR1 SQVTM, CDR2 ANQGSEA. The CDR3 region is CSVAVQGHTIYF. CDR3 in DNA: TGCAGCGTTGCGGTACAGGGGCACACCATATATTTT. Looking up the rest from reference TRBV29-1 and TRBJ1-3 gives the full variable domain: SAVISQKPSRDICQRGTSLTIQCQVDSQVTMMFWYRQQPGQSLTLIATANQGSEATYESGFVIDKFPISRPNLTFSTLTVSNMSPEDSSIYLCSVAVQGHTIYFGEGSWLTVV.

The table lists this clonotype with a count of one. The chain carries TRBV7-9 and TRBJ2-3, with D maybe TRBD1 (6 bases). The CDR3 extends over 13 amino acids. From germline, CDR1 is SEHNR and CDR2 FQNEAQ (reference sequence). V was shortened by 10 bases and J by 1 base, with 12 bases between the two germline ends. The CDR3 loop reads CATTTGGTDTQYF. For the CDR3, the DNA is TGTGCCACAACGACAGGCGGCACAGATACGCAGTATTTT.

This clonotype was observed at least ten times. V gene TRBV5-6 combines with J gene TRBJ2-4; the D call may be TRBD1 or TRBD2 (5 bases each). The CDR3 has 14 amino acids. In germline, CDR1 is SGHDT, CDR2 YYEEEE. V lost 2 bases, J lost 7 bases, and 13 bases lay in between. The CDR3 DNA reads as TGTGCCAGCAGCTTCAGGCAGGGACCGAACATTCAGTACTTC. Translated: CASSFRQGPNIQYF.

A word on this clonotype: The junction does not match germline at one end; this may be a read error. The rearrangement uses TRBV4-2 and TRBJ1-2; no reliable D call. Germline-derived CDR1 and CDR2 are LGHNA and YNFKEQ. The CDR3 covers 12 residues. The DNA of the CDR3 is TGTGCCAGCAGCTCAACCTTCTATGGGTACGCCTTC. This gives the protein CASSSTFYGYAF.

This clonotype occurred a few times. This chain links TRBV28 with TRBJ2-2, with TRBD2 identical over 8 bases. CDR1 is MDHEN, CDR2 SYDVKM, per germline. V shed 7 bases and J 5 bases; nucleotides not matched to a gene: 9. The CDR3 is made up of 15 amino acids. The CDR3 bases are TGTGCCAGCACCTTAGCGGGAAAGGGGACCGGGGAGCTGTTTTTT. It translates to CASTLAGKGTGELFF.

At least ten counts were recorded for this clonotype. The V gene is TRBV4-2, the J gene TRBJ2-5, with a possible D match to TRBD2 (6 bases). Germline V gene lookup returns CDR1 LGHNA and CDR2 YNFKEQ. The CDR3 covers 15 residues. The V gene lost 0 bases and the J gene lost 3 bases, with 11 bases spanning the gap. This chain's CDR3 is CASSQELGGKETQYF. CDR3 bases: TGTGCCAGCAGCCAAGAATTGGGGGGAAAAGAGACCCAGTACTTC.

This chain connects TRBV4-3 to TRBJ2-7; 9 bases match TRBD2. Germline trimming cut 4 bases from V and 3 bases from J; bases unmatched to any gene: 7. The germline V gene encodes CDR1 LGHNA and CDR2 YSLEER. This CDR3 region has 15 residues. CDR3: CASSPGTSLDYEQYF. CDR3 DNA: TGCGCCAGCAGCCCAGGGACTAGCCTCGACTACGAGCAGTACTTC.

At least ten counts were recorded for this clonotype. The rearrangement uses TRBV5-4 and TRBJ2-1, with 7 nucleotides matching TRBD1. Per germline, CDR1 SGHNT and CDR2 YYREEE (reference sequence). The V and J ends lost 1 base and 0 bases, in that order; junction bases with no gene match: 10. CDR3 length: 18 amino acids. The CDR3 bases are TGTGCCAGCAGCTTGACAGGGGCACCAACGAGCTCCTACAATGAGCAGTTCTTC. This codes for CASSLTGAPTSSYNEQFF. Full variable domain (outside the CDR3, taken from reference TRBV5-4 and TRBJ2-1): ETGVTQSPTHLIKTRGQQVTLRCSSQSGHNTVSWYQQALGQGPQFIFQYYREEENGRGNFPPRFSGLQFPNYSSELNVNALELDDSALYLCASSLTGAPTSSYNEQFFGPGTRLTVL.

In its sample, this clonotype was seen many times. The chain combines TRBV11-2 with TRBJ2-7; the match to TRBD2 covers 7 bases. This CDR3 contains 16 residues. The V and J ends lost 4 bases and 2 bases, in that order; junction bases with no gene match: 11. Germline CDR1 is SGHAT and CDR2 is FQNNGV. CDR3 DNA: TGTGCCAGCAGCTCGCTCGCTAGCGGTTCGGCCTACGAGCAGTACTTC. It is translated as CASSSLASGSAYEQYF.